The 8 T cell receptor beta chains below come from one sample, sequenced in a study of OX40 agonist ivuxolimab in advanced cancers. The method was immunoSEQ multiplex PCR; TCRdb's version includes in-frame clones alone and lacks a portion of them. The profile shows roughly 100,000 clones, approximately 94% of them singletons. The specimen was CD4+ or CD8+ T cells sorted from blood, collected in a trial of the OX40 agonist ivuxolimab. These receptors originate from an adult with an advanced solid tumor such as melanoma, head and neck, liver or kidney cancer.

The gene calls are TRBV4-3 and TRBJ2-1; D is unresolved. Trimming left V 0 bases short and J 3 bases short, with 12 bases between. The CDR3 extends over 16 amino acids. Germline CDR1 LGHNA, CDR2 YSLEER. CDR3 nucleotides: TGCGCCAGCAGCCAAGATAGAGGCGCCGACTACAATGAGCAGTTCTTC. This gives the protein CASSQDRGADYNEQFF.

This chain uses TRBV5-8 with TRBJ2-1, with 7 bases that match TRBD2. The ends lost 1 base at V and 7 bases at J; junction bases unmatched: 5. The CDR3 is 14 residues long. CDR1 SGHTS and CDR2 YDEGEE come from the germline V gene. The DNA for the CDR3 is TGTGCCAGCAGCTTGCGGGAGGCGATAAATGAGCAGTTCTTC. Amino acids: CASSLREAINEQFF.

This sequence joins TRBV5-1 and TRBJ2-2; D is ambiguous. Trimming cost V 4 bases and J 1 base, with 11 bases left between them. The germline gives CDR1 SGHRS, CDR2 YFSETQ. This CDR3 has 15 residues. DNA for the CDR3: TGCGCCAGCAGCCCCGCCGACTTGAACACCGGGGAGCTGTTTTTT. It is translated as CASSPADLNTGELFF.

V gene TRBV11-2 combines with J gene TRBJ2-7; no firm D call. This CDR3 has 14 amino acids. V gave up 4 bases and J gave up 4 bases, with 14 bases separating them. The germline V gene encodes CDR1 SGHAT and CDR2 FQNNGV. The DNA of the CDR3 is TGTGCCAGCAGCTCCCCCGCGAGAGGTTACGAGCAGTACTTC. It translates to CASSSPARGYEQYF.

This chain's CDR3 is CASSSTGPVVDTEAFF. Written as DNA, the CDR3 is TGTGCCAGCAGCTCAACAGGGCCCGTCGTGGACACTGAAGCTTTCTTT. The chain joins TRBV7-9 to TRBJ1-1; perhaps TRBD1 as D (6 bases). The germline V gene encodes CDR1 SEHNR and CDR2 FQNEAQ (reference sequence). Trimming removed 4 bases at V and 3 bases at J, with 18 bases between. This CDR3 is built from 16 residues.

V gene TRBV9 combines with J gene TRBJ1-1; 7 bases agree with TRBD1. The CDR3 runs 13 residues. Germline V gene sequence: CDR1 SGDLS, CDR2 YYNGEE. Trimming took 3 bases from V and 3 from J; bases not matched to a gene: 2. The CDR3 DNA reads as TGTGCCAGCAGCGGGGACAGAGACACTGAAGCTTTCTTT. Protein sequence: CASSGDRDTEAFF. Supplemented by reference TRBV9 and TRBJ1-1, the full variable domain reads DSGVTQTPKHLITATGQRVTLRCSPRSGDLSVYWYQQSLDQGLQFLIQYYNGEERAKGNILERFSAQQFPDLHSELNLSSLELGDSALYFCASSGDRDTEAFFGQGTRLTVV.

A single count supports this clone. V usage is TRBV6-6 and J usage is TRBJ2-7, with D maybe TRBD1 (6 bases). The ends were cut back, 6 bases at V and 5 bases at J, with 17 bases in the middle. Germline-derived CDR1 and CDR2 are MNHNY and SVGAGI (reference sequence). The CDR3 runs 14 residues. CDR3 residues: CASSYQGHANEQYF. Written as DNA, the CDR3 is TGTGCCAGCAGCTACCAGGGACACGCGAACGAGCAGTACTTC.

CDR3 nucleotides: TGTGCCAGCAGCTCCGGGTTGGATACGCAGTATTTT. This encodes CASSSGLDTQYF. This chain uses TRBV13 with TRBJ2-3; no reliable D call. This CDR3 region has 12 residues. V shed 4 bases and J shed 6 bases, with 8 bases lying between them. From germline, CDR1 is PRHDT and CDR2 FYEKMQ (reference sequence).